Listed below are T cell receptor beta chains from one sample, sequenced in a study of T cells in Graves' hyperthyroidism and ophthalmopathy. MiXCR, run by TCRdb on the multiplex PCR reads, gives a single entry per CDR3 protein. The table records about 350,000 distinct CDR3 sequences, around 13% of them present only once. The sample was blood. The receptor source for this set is a woman in her twenties or thirties with Graves' hyperthyroidism. CDR3s include the opening cysteine and the closing phenylalanine or tryptophan. Each record gives: CDR3 DNA, CDR3 protein, D gene, clone size, J gene, V gene. D genes are given only for firm matches. Clone size is shown for a subset of rows, as once, few, many or a class of expanded clone.

CDR3nt: TGTGCCAGCAGGCCCGGGACAGCTGGAAAGAATGAAAAACTGTTTTTT
CDR3aa: CASRPGTAGKNEKLFF
d_gene: TRBD1
abundance: many
j_gene: TRBJ1-4
v_gene: TRBV28

CDR3nt: TGTGCCCACCGACAGGGAGGAAGGTCAGATACGCAGTATTTT
CDR3aa: CAHRQGGRSDTQYF
d_gene: .
abundance: few
j_gene: TRBJ2-3
v_gene: TRBV6-1

CDR3nt: TGTGCCAGCAGTAGAGACCCTGACTATGGCTACACCTTC
CDR3aa: CASSRDPDYGYTF
d_gene: .
abundance: many
j_gene: TRBJ1-2
v_gene: TRBV6-1

CDR3nt: TGTGCCAGCGGTCGCCGGGAGGACTCCTACAATGAGCAGTTCTTC
CDR3aa: CASGRREDSYNEQFF
d_gene: TRBD2
abundance: many
j_gene: TRBJ2-1
v_gene: TRBV7-9

CDR3nt: TGTGCCAGCAGTTCCGAAGAGGGGCGTCCCTCCGGGGAGCTGTTTTTT
CDR3aa: CASSSEEGRPSGELFF
d_gene: .
abundance: many
j_gene: TRBJ2-2
v_gene: TRBV6-5

CDR3nt: TGTGCCAGCAGTGAGACCTTGACTAGCGCTCTTCAGAGCTCCTACGAGCAGTACTTC
CDR3aa: CASSETLTSALQSSYEQYF
d_gene: TRBD2
abundance: few
j_gene: TRBJ2-7
v_gene: TRBV28

CDR3nt: TGCAGTGCTAGTTTTGGGGGGTGGATGTATGGCTACACCTTC
CDR3aa: CSASFGGWMYGYTF
d_gene: .
abundance: few
j_gene: TRBJ1-2
v_gene: TRBV20-1

CDR3nt: TGTGCCATCAAGGTCAGCAGTGGCCATGAGCAGTTCTTC
CDR3aa: CAIKVSSGHEQFF
d_gene: .
abundance: few
j_gene: TRBJ2-1
v_gene: TRBV10-3

CDR3nt: TGCAGTGCTGGCGGGGAGGGCGTGAACACTGAAGCTTTCTTT
CDR3aa: CSAGGEGVNTEAFF
d_gene: .
abundance: few
j_gene: TRBJ1-1
v_gene: TRBV20-1

CDR3nt: TGCGCCAGCAGCCAGTCCGGGACTAACTACGAGCAGTACTTC
CDR3aa: CASSQSGTNYEQYF
d_gene: TRBD2
abundance: many
j_gene: TRBJ2-7
v_gene: TRBV5-1

CDR3nt: TGTGCCAGCAGTTTAGCGGACAGGTCCGGCGATACGCAGTATTTT
CDR3aa: CASSLADRSGDTQYF
d_gene: TRBD1
abundance: few
j_gene: TRBJ2-3
v_gene: TRBV12-3/TRBV12-4

CDR3nt: TGTGCCAGCAGGCCCGCTCTAGGGACCTACGAGCAGTACTTC
CDR3aa: CASRPALGTYEQYF
d_gene: .
abundance: .
j_gene: TRBJ2-7
v_gene: TRBV6-2/TRBV6-3

CDR3nt: TGTGCCTGGAAAGAGATGACGAATTCACCCCTCCACTTT
CDR3aa: CAWKEMTNSPLHF
d_gene: .
abundance: .
j_gene: TRBJ1-6
v_gene: TRBV30

CDR3nt: TGTGCCAGCAGTTTAGGGATCAACAGGGGATCTGAAAAACTGTTTTTT
CDR3aa: CASSLGINRGSEKLFF
d_gene: TRBD1
abundance: many
j_gene: TRBJ1-4
v_gene: TRBV27

CDR3nt: TGCAGTGCTCCACAGGGGACTGCTGGAGCTTTCTTT
CDR3aa: CSAPQGTAGAFF
d_gene: TRBD1
abundance: .
j_gene: TRBJ1-1
v_gene: TRBV20-1

CDR3nt: TGTGCCAGCAGGCCAGGGGTATCAGGAACCGGGGAGCTGTTTTTT
CDR3aa: CASRPGVSGTGELFF
d_gene: .
abundance: many
j_gene: TRBJ2-2
v_gene: TRBV2

CDR3nt: TGCGCCAGCAGCTTGGACCGGGGCGGTAATTCACCCCTCCACTTT
CDR3aa: CASSLDRGGNSPLHF
d_gene: .
abundance: many
j_gene: TRBJ1-6
v_gene: TRBV5-1

CDR3nt: TGTGCCAGCAGCTTGGCCGATACTTCCTACGAGCAGTACTTC
CDR3aa: CASSLADTSYEQYF
d_gene: .
abundance: many
j_gene: TRBJ2-7
v_gene: TRBV7-2

CDR3nt: TGTGCCATCAGTGGGATGGACAGGGGGTCAGGAAACACCATATATTTT
CDR3aa: CAISGMDRGSGNTIYF
d_gene: TRBD1
abundance: .
j_gene: TRBJ1-3
v_gene: TRBV10-3

CDR3nt: TGTGCCAGCAGCGGTGGGGGGAGCACGCAGTATTTT
CDR3aa: CASSGGGSTQYF
d_gene: .
abundance: .
j_gene: TRBJ2-3
v_gene: TRBV7-6

CDR3nt: TGCGCCAGCAGATACAGGGCTAATGGGGCCAACGTCCTGACTTTC
CDR3aa: CASRYRANGANVLTF
d_gene: .
abundance: .
j_gene: TRBJ2-6
v_gene: TRBV10-1

CDR3nt: TGCAGTGCTAGTGGGGGCGGGAGGGGTTACAATGAGCAGTTCTTC
CDR3aa: CSASGGGRGYNEQFF
d_gene: TRBD2
abundance: many
j_gene: TRBJ2-1
v_gene: TRBV20-1